Here is one TCR beta chain with its context. Its target is not known. The data belong to a study of type 1 regulatory T cells. Study at large: An in vitro protocol generated T-allo10, a Tr1-enriched, alloantigen-specific CD4 T cell product.

The CDR3 runs to 13 residues. CDR1 and CDR2 from the germline V gene are DFQATT and SNEGSKA (reference sequence). Study-level results: Compared with non-Tr1 cells, Tr1 cells showed a narrower TCR repertoire.

TCRdb ran MiXCR on the reads and lists one entry per CDR3 protein. The sample has about 71,000 distinct CDR3 sequences, roughly 20% seen once. This receptor was obtained from a human donor in good health. This sequence joins TRBV20-1 and TRBJ2-3; tentative D call: TRBD1 (5 bases). The J call is in doubt because the DNA end fits TRBJ1-5 better. The sample comprised cultured type 1 regulatory T (Tr1) cells, either the whole culture or a sorted fraction (not recorded which). The CDR3 DNA sequence: TGCAGTGAAGGCGGGAGGGGTGCAGATACGCAGCATTTT. Translating gives CSEGGRGADTQHF.